Given below is one T cell receptor beta chain in context. The data were obtained in a study of cytomegalovirus exposure and HLA in healthy donors. PCR used 60 Vbeta primers and 13 Jbeta primers. TCRdb keeps only in-frame clones here, not all; method: immunoSEQ multiplex PCR. In the table there are 250,000 to 350,000 clones, 86% of which are singletons. This TCR came from a middle-aged man in good health and CMV-seropositive. Material: PBMCs.

CDR3 sequence: CASSLVTGGEDYEQYF. CDR3 nucleotide sequence: TGCGCCAGCAGCCTTGTAACGGGAGGGGAGGACTACGAGCAGTACTTC. The rearrangement joins TRBV4-1 to TRBJ2-5; TRBD2 matches at 8 bases. The J call is in doubt because the DNA end fits TRBJ2-7 better. Germline CDR1 and CDR2: MGHRA and YSYEKL. CDR3 length equals 16 residues.